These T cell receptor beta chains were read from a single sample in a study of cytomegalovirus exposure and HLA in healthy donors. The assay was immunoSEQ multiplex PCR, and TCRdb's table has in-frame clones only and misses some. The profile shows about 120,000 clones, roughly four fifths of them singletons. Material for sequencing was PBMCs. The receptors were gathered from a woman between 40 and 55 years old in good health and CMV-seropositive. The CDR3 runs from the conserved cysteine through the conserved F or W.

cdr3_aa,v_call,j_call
CASSFEGGAFF,TRBV28,TRBJ1-1
CSVTTTALSSYNEQFF,TRBV29-1,TRBJ2-1
CASSLDRGFEKLFF,TRBV5-5,TRBJ1-4
CASITDTLRSPLHF,TRBV19,TRBJ1-6
CAWTLEANTEAFF,TRBV30,TRBJ1-1
CAWRRQAEKLFF,TRBV30,TRBJ1-4
CASSGGQANTEAFF,TRBV9,TRBJ1-1
CASSVGVRAIDTEAFF,TRBV9,TRBJ1-1
CASPATRDTGELFF,TRBV6-6,TRBJ2-2
CASSRRTGAYGYGYTF,TRBV27,TRBJ1-2
CAWSVEANLGTGELFF,TRBV30,TRBJ2-2
CASSSGGRADTQYF,TRBV7-2,TRBJ2-3
CASSETRQSYGYTF,TRBV6-1,TRBJ1-2
CASSTGQGDYEQYF,TRBV7-2,TRBJ2-7
CASSYRGEETEAFF,TRBV6-5,TRBJ1-1
CASSTGVGWEQYF,TRBV4-3,TRBJ2-7
CASSSFQARLSGANVLTF,TRBV5-6,TRBJ2-6
CASSTWFETSVTGELFF,TRBV4-3,TRBJ2-2
CASSQDRKGPEAFF,TRBV4-3,TRBJ1-1
CASSGGLQETQYF,TRBV7-2,TRBJ2-5
CASRTGTGNTIYF,TRBV6-1,TRBJ1-3
CASSLQGATEKLFF,TRBV5-5,TRBJ1-4
CASSVTSGHTDTQYF,TRBV7-9,TRBJ2-3
CASSLAGQSYNSPLHF,TRBV5-6,TRBJ1-6
CASSSDRGAEAFF,TRBV7-2,TRBJ1-1
CASSPGLAGRDEQFF,TRBV7-2,TRBJ2-1
CASSPWASNTGELFF,TRBV11-2,TRBJ2-2
CASGRVTGGEKLFF,TRBV12-5,TRBJ1-4
CASSLLRTDTQYF,TRBV5-1,TRBJ2-3
CASSPPGTSGYNEQFF,TRBV9,TRBJ2-1
CSVVGTKSEVQETQYF,TRBV29-1,TRBJ2-5
CASSLDGQGPGYTF,TRBV28,TRBJ1-2
CASSRGGRGADTQYF,TRBV5-4,TRBJ2-3
CASSVGGSTDTQYF,TRBV9,TRBJ2-3
CASSWRESGTEAFF,TRBV27,TRBJ1-1
CASSDFPGGPTGDYTF,TRBV6-4,TRBJ1-2
CASSQDRANYGYTF,TRBV4-3,TRBJ1-2
CASRSGHPYGYTF,TRBV19,TRBJ1-2
CASSIRVGNQPQHF,TRBV19,TRBJ1-5
CASSDSQGDEQFF,TRBV6-4,TRBJ2-1
CASSFSSTDTQYF,TRBV5-4,TRBJ2-3
CSVEQAMRTGGLEQFF,TRBV29-1,TRBJ2-1
CASSLALRQWEAFF,TRBV7-9,TRBJ1-1
CASSASAGGMNTEAFF,TRBV9,TRBJ1-1
CASSEFRGRFYEQYF,TRBV25-1,TRBJ2-7
CASSRDRGQDEQFF,TRBV13,TRBJ2-1